One T cell receptor beta chain is described in this entry. This CDR3 has 12 amino acids. Trimming removed 2 bases from V and 6 bases from J, with 9 bases in between. Germline V gives CDR1 SGHRS, CDR2 YFSETQ. The data derive from a study of blood T cell repertoires in COVID-19. Here immunoSEQ multiplex PCR was the method, and the copy in TCRdb shows in-frame clones only, minus some. The sample lists about 150,000 clones; about 87% were seen once. The sequencing sample was made of peripheral blood. The chain couples TRBV5-1 to TRBJ2-7; D gene unclear. The clonotype was recovered from an older man with acute or convalescent COVID-19. This chain's CDR3 is CASSFLASEQYF. DNA for the CDR3: TGCGCCAGCAGCTTTTTGGCAAGCGAGCAGTACTTC.